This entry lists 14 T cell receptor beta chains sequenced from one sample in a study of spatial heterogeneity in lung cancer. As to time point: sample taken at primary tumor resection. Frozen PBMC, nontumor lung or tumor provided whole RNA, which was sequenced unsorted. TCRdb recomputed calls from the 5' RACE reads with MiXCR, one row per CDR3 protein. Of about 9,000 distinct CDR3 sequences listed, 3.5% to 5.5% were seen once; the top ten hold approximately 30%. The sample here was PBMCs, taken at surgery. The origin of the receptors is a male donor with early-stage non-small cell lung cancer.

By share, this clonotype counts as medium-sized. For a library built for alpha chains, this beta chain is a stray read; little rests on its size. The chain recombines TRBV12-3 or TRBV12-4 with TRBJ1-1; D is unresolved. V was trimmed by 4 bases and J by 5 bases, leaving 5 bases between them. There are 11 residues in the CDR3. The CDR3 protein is CASSYSTEAFF. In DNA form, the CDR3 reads TGTGCCAGCAGTTACAGTACTGAAGCTTTCTTT.

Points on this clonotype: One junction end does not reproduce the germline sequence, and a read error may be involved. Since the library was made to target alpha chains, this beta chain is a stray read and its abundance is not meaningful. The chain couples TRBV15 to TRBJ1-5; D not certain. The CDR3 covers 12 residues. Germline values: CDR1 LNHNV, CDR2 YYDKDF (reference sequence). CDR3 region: CTTSRVDQPQHF. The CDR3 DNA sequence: TGTACCACCAGCAGAGTGGATCAGCCCCAGCATTTT.

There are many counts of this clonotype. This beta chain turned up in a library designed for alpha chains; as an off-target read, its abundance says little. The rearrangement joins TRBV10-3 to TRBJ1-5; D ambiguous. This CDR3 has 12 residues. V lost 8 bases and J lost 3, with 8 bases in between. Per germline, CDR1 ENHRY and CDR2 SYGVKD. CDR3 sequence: CAIGPINQPQHF. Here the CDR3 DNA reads TGTGCCATCGGGCCTATCAATCAGCCCCAGCATTTT.

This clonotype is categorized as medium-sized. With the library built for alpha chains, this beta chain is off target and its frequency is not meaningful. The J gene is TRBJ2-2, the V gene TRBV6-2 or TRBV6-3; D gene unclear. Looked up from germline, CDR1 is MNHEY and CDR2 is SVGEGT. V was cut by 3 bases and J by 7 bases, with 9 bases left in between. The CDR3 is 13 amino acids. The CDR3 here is CASSYKVNGELFF. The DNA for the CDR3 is TGTGCCAGCAGTTATAAGGTTAACGGGGAGCTGTTTTTT.

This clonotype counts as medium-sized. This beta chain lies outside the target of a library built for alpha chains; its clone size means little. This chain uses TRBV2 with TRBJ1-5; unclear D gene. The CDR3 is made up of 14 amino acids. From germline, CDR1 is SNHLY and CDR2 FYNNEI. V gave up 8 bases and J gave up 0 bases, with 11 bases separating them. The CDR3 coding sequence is TGTGCCAGCGGCCGCCGGGGTAGCAATCAGCCCCAGCATTTT. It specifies CASGRRGSNQPQHF. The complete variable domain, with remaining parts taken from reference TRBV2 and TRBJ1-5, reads EPEVTQTPSHQVTQMGQEVILRCVPISNHLYFYWYRQILGQKVEFLVSFYNNEISEKSEIFDDQFSVERPDGSNFTLKIRSTKLEDSAMYFCASGRRGSNQPQHFGDGTRLSIL.

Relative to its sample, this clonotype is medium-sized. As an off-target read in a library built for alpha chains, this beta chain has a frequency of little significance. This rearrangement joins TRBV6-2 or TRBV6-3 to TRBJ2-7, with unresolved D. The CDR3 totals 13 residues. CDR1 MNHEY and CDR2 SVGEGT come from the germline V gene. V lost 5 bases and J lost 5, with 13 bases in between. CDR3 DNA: TGTGCCAGCAGTGGGCTTGATCCCCACGAGCAGTACTTC. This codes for CASSGLDPHEQYF.

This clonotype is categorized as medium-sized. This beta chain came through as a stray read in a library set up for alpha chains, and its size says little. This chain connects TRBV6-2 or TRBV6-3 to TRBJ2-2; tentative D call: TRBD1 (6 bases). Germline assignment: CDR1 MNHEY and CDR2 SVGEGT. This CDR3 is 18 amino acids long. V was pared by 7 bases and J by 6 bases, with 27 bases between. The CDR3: CASTKGRTAARTAGELFF. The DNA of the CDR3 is TGTGCCAGCACCAAAGGAAGGACAGCGGCCCGAACGGCCGGGGAGCTGTTTTTT.

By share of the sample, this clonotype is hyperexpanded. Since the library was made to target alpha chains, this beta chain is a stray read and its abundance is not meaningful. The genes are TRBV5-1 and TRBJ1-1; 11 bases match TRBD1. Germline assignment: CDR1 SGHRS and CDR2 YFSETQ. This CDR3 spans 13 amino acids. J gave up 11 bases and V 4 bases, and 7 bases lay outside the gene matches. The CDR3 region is CASSLGQGVVAFF. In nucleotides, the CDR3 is TGCGCCAGCAGCCTGGGACAGGGGGTAGTGGCTTTCTTT.

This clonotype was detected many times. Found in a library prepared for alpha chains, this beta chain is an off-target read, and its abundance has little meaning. Written as DNA, the CDR3 is TGTGCCAGCAGCTTGTTCCCTGAGTCCTACGAGCAGTACTTC. It translates to CASSLFPESYEQYF. V and J are TRBV5-4 and TRBJ2-7; no definite D call. Germline V gene sequence: CDR1 SGHNT, CDR2 YYREEE (reference sequence). This CDR3 comprises 14 residues. V was trimmed by 1 base and J by 1 base, leaving 9 bases between them.

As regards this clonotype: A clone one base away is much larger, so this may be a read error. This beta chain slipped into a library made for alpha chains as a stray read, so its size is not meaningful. DNA of the CDR3: TGCGCCAGCAGCTTGGGTGCGGGGACCAAAAACATTCAGTACTTC. Encoded protein: CASSLGAGTKNIQYF. The rearrangement joins TRBV5-1 to TRBJ2-4; the D gene is possibly TRBD2 (6 bases). The CDR3 runs 15 residues. Germline loops: CDR1 SGHRS, CDR2 YFSETQ. With 0 bases removed from V and 2 bases from J, the gap between germline ends came to 9 bases.

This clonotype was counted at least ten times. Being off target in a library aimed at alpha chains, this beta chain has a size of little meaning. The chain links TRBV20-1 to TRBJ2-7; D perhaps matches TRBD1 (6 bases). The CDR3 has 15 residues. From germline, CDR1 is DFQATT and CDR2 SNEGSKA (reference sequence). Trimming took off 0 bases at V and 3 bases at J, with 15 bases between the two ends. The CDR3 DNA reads TGCAGTGCTAGAGAACCTACAGGGTTCGGCTACGAGCAGTACTTC. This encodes CSAREPTGFGYEQYF.

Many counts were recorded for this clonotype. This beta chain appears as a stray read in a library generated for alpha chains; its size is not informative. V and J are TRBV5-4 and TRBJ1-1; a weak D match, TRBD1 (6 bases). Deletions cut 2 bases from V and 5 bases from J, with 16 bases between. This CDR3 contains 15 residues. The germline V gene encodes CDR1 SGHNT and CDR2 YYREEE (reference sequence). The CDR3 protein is CASSLGTGTQTEAFF. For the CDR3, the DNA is TGTGCCAGCAGCTTAGGCACCGGGACACAGACTGAAGCTTTCTTT.

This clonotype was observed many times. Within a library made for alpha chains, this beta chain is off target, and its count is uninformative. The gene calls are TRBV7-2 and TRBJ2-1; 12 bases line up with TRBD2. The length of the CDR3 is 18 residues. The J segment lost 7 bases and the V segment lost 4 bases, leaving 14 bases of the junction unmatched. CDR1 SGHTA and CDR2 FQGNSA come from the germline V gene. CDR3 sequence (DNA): TGTGCCAGCAGCTCTAGCGGGGGGGCCGGCGTTTTGATTAATGAGCAGTTCTTC. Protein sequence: CASSSSGGAGVLINEQFF.

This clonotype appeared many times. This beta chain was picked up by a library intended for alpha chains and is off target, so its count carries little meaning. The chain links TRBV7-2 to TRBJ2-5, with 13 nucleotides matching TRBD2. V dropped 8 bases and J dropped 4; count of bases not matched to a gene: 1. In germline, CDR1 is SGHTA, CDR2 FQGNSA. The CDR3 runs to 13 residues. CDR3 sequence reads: CASGLAGVETQYF. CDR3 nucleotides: TGTGCCAGCGGACTAGCGGGGGTAGAGACCCAGTACTTC.